This T cell receptor (beta chain) came from a study of T cell repertoires in cytomegalovirus infection. Across the whole study: HLA-C-restricted CMV epitopes, recently identified, and well-studied HLA-B-restricted ones were used by the study.

The CDR3 has 11 residues. Germline loops: CDR1 KGHDR, CDR2 SFDVKD. V lost 7 bases and J 6 bases, leaving 8 bases between the germline ends. TCRdb independently ran MiXCR on the reads; one entry per CDR3 protein. In the table there are almost 90,000 distinct CDR3 sequences, 25% to 30% of which are singletons. Whole-study results and caveats: Accumulated public TCR beta family frequency recognized individuals carrying CMV together with the relevant HLA.

With regard to this clonotype: Antigen: not known.

This chain joins TRBV24-1 and TRBJ1-1; no reliable D call. Source: CD8+ T cells from cultured PBMCs, taken from culture after CMV antigen stimulation. The clonotype originates from a human donor in good health (CMV status not recorded). Some clones in this sample may be carry-over from other donors' samples. CDR3 nucleotide sequence: TGTGCCACCAGGTCTGGCTCTGAAGCTTTCTTT. As protein: CATRSGSEAFF.